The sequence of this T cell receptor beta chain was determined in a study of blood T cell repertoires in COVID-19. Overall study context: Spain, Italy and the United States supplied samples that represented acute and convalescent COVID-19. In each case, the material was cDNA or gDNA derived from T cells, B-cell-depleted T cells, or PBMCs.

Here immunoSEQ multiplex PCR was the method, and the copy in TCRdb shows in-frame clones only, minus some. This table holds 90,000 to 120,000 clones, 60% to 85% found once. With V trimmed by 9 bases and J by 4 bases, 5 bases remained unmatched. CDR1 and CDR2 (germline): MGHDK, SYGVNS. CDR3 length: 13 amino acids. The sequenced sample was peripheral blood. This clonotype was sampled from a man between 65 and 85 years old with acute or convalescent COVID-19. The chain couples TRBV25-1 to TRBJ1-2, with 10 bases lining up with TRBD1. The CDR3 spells CASEGQGSYGYTF. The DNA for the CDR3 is TGTGCCAGTGAGGGACAGGGGTCCTATGGCTACACCTTC.